This T cell receptor beta chain was identified during a study of T cell responses to AZD1222 COVID-19 vaccine (TCRdb year 2021). Regarding the research as a whole: AZD1222 recipients given second doses at about 4 weeks or at about 12 weeks were pooled, since spike-specific TCR depth and breadth were not found to differ between the two schedules. Trial participants were enrolled into age subgroups of 18-55, 56-69 and 70-plus years, which contained about 160, 30 and 59 TCR-sequenced participants, respectively. A total of about 230 trial participants underwent TCR sequencing, of whom about 210 received two doses of AZD1222 and 26 received two doses of the MenACWY control vaccine. The paper's findings and limits, for the study overall: The 56-69-year group was small, and its depth increase did not reach significance, likely because of low power. Spike-specific TCR breadth and depth rose significantly after two AZD1222 doses compared with day 0 and with MenACWY recipients. Vaccine-associated CD4 TCRs spanned the whole spike protein, with dominant responses in regions 160-218 and 743-854. Participants were mostly white British, with more females than males. The authors suggested clonal diversity may have been underestimated. Conclusions about previously exposed vaccinees are limited because only five to seven AZD1222 recipients were SARS-CoV-2 seropositive at baseline. Reportedly, close to half of the unique spike-specific TCRs recognized epitopes lying outside the regions that are mutated in the B.1.351 and B.1.1.7 variants. Because no samples from the day 14 peak response were available, repertoires could be characterized only after the peak T cell response.

Per the publication, the time point label means: baseline before first vaccination. Samples from vaccinated people were obtained from the UK trials COV001 and COV002, which included a single-blind randomized controlled phase 2/3 trial of AZD1222 (ChAdOx1 nCoV-19) in healthy adults. For TCRbeta chain sequencing, PBMC samples from trial participants were taken at day 0 and at day 28 after the second dose. A remark on this clone: Its target antigen remains unknown. No base-level quality is on record; no much larger clone is a single base apart.

The CDR3 regions of human TCRbeta chains were subjected to immunosequencing. Turning to the authors' computational methods: TCRs in the repertoires were matched against a reference library of SARS-CoV-2-specific TCRs that had been generated with the MIRA antigen-specificity platform. Breadth meant the fraction of unique TCRs that were SARS-CoV-2-associated, whereas depth meant the fraction of total T cells that were SARS-CoV-2-associated. Using the MIRA data, every spike-specific TCR was mapped to the spike region that the TCR reacted to and assigned to either a CD4 or a CD8 class. Log10-transformed breadth and depth values were compared by one-way ANOVA with Sidak's multiple comparisons tests. This is the immuneACCESS table as TCRdb keeps it, with only in-frame sequences that have V and J called. A part of the clones is gone; compared with another copy, unresolved V genes explain less than half, and the rest is unexplained. V and J calls and clone size follow that table, whereas D and trimming were derived from the DNA. The sample table shows around 87,000 clones, and under 95% are seen once. About 24% of the sample goes to the ten largest clones.

The CDR3 spans 16 residues, from the cysteine through the phenylalanine. Only the CDR3 DNA is retained, 48 bases long and in frame from the first base. V and J lose 7 bases and 2 bases, and a span of 20 bases separates them. The germline V gene (reference sequence) sets CDR1 to LGHDT and CDR2 to YNNKEL. The clonotype was recovered from an adult in good health. The sample was peripheral blood, taken on day 0 of AZD1222 vaccination. Here the chain combines TRBV3-1 (or the pseudogene TRBV3-2) and TRBJ1-2; the D segment could be TRBD1, given 5 matching bases. In nucleotides, the sequence is TGTGCCAGCACCCATGCCTCCGGGGGGGGGAACTATGGCTACACCTTC. Translation gives CASTHASGGGNYGYTF.